Each of the 10 T cell receptor beta chains below was sequenced from the same sample in a study of blood T cell repertoires in COVID-19. TCRdb keeps only in-frame clones here, not all; method: immunoSEQ multiplex PCR. Of about 43,000 clones detected, 87% appear once; the ten largest clones hold roughly 9.3%. The sequencing input was peripheral blood. The receptors come from a woman older than 75 with active COVID-19.

J is TRBJ1-4 and V is TRBV6-6; TRBD1 matches at 8 bases. The V and J ends lost 5 bases and 2 bases, in that order; junction bases with no gene match: 10. Germline CDR1 and CDR2: MNHNY and SVGAGI (reference sequence). The CDR3 runs to 17 residues. The CDR3 is CASSPVRGRSTNEKLFF. The CDR3 nucleotides read TGTGCCAGCAGTCCAGTCAGGGGGCGGTCGACTAATGAAAAACTGTTTTTT.

The chain employs TRBV3-1 (or the pseudogene TRBV3-2) and TRBJ2-1; 9 bases map to TRBD2. CDR1 and CDR2 (germline): LGHDT, YNNKEL (reference sequence). This CDR3 has 15 amino acids. Trimming at V came to 1 base and at J to 4 bases, leaving 2 bases not matched to a gene. The CDR3 region has the DNA TGTGCCAGCAGCCAAGCTAGCGGGGTATACAATGAGCAGTTCTTC. It translates to CASSQASGVYNEQFF.

The chain uses TRBV7-2 and TRBJ2-3; 9 bases are a match to TRBD2. V shed 0 bases, J shed 2 bases, and the junction held 6 bases outside the gene matches. Germline V gene data show CDR1 as SGHTA and CDR2 as FQGNSA. The CDR3 runs to 17 residues. The CDR3 coding sequence is TGTGCCAGCAGCTTAGCGGGCGCGGGGGGGACCACAGATACGCAGTATTTT. This gives the protein CASSLAGAGGTTDTQYF.

This clone came up a few times. The genes are TRBV2 and TRBJ2-1; D is unclear. CDR3 size: 13 residues. Trimming left V 5 bases short and J 4 bases short, with 9 bases between. Germline assignment: CDR1 SNHLY and CDR2 FYNNEI. In DNA, the CDR3 is TGTGCCAGCAGTTTCGCGGATTACAATGAGCAGTTCTTC. It encodes CASSFADYNEQFF.

The chain combines TRBV20-1 with TRBJ1-1, with D perhaps matching TRBD1 (6 bases). This CDR3 has 13 amino acids. Trimming removed 3 bases at V and 5 bases at J, with 13 bases between. CDR1 and CDR2 from the germline V gene are DFQATT and SNEGSKA (reference sequence). For the CDR3, the DNA is TGCAGTGCTAGTGTACAGGGAGCGACTGAAGCTTTCTTT. Translation: CSASVQGATEAFF.

The V gene is TRBV4-1, the J gene TRBJ1-6, with D uncertain. The length of the CDR3 is 13 residues. The V gene's germline CDR1 is MGHRA and CDR2 YSYEKL. V shed 6 bases and J shed 7 bases, with 10 bases lying between them. The CDR3 DNA reads TGCGCCAGCAGACTCGATATAAATTCACCCCTCCACTTT. It specifies CASRLDINSPLHF.

The chain has TRBV6-6 and TRBJ1-3; no clear D. CDR1 and CDR2 from the germline V gene are MNHNY and SVGAGI (reference sequence). Trimming removed 6 bases at V and 0 bases at J, with 9 bases between. The CDR3 spans 14 residues. The CDR3 region is CASRNLVSGNTIYF. In nucleotides, the CDR3 is TGTGCCAGCAGGAACCTAGTCTCTGGAAACACCATATATTTT.

The chain links TRBV2 to TRBJ2-1, with 11 bases aligning to TRBD1. Losses at the gene ends were 10 bases for V and 3 bases for J; bases not matched to a gene: 5. CDR1 SNHLY and CDR2 FYNNEI come from the germline V gene. This CDR3 spans 14 amino acids. CDR3 in amino acids: CANSGQGGYNEQFF. The CDR3 nucleotides are TGTGCCAACTCGGGACAGGGGGGCTACAATGAGCAGTTCTTC.

The genes are TRBV18 and TRBJ2-2; a possible D gene is TRBD1 (6 bases). The CDR3 is made up of 15 amino acids. Trimming took off 5 bases at V and 1 base at J, with 11 bases between the two ends. CDR1 is KGHSH, CDR2 LQKENI, per germline. The CDR3 protein is CASSTGHMNTGELFF. The CDR3 DNA reads as TGTGCCAGCTCAACGGGACACATGAACACCGGGGAGCTGTTTTTT.

This rearrangement joins TRBV14 to TRBJ2-5; no firm D call. Per germline, CDR1 SGHDN and CDR2 FVKESK. V lost 4 bases and J 5 bases, leaving 17 bases between the germline ends. CDR3 length: 15 amino acids. The CDR3: CASSPRLIGTETQYF. As DNA, the CDR3 is TGTGCCAGCAGCCCCCGACTTATTGGTACGGAGACCCAGTACTTC.